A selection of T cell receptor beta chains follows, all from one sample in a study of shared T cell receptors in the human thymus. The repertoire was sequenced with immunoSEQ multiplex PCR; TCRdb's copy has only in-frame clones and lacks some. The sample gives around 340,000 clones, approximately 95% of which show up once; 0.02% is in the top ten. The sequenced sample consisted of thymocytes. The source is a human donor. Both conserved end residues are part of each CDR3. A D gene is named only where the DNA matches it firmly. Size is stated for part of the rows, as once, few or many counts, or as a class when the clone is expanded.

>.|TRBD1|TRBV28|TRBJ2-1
TGTGCCAGCAGTTCCAAGGTAAGGTGTGCAGGGGGCGAGGATGAGCAGTTCTTC
CASSSKVRCAGGEDEQFF
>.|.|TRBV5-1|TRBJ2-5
TGCGCCAGCAGCTCCATACGACGCGGAGCCCAAGAGACCCAGTACTTC
CASSSIRRGAQETQYF
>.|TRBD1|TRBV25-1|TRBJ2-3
TGTGCCAGCAGGGAGGACAGGGGCGGCACAGATACGCAGTATTTT
CASREDRGGTDTQYF
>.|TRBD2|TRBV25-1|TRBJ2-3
TGTGCCAGCAGTGGGGGGACTAGCGGGTTGCCAGATACGCAGTATTTT
CASSGGTSGLPDTQYF
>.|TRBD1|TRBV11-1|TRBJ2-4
TGTGCCAGCAGCCTAGACAGGGACAACATTCAGTACTTC
CASSLDRDNIQYF
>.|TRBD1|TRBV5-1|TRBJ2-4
TGCGCCAGCAGCTATGAGGGGGCGGAACTAGCCAAAAACATTCAGTACTTC
CASSYEGAELAKNIQYF
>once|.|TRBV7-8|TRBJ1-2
TGTGCCAGCAGCTTAGCGCTAGGGGGACGGGGCTACACCTTC
CASSLALGGRGYTF
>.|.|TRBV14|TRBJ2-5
TGTGCCAGCAGCCAGCCCACCCGGGAACGGAACGCTCGCCTCCAAGAGACCCAGTACTTC
CASSQPTRERNARLQETQYF
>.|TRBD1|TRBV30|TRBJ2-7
TGTGCCTGGAGTGTCCACAGGGGCGAGCAGTACTTC
CAWSVHRGEQYF
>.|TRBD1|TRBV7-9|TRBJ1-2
TGTGCCAGCAGCTTAGTTACAGGGGGATATGGCTACACCTTC
CASSLVTGGYGYTF
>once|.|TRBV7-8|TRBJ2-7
TGTGCCAGCAGCTTATTAGGCGGGTGGAGACTTTACGAGCAGTACTTC
CASSLLGGWRLYEQYF
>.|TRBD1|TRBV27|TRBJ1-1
TGTGCCAGCGCCTGTGGGGGGCCTTGGACAGGGGTCATGAACACTGAAGCTTTCTTT
CASACGGPWTGVMNTEAFF
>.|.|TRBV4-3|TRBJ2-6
TGCGCCAGCAGCCAACTTCACGGGGGTAGCCCCAACGTCCTGACTTTC
CASSQLHGGSPNVLTF
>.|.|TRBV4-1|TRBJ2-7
TGCGCCAGCAGCCAAGGGGGAGACCCTTCCTACGAGCAGTACTTC
CASSQGGDPSYEQYF
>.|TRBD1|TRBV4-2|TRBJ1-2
TGTGCCAGCAGCCAAGAACGGAGACAGGGCTCCCCTGGCTACACCTTC
CASSQERRQGSPGYTF
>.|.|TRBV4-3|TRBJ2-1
TGCGCCAGCAGCCAAGATTCGAAAGGCTACAATGAGCAGTTCTTC
CASSQDSKGYNEQFF
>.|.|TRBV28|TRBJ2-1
TGTGCCAGCAGTTTTGAGAAGGGACGATGGTACAATGAGCAGTTCTTC
CASSFEKGRWYNEQFF
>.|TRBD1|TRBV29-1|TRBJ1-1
TGCAGCGTTGAGAGGTCCGGGACAGGGGTCACTGAAGCTTTCTTT
CSVERSGTGVTEAFF
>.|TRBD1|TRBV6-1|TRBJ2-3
TGTGCCAGCAGTGCTCCGGGACAGGGGGCCACAAACACAGATACGCAGTATTTT
CASSAPGQGATNTDTQYF
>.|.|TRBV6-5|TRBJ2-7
TGTGCCAGCAGTTACTCGAAGACACTCTCCTACGAGCAGTACTTC
CASSYSKTLSYEQYF
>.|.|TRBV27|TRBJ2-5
TGTGCCAGCAGTTTATGTAGGGAGGCTGAAGAGACCCAGTACTTC
CASSLCREAEETQYF
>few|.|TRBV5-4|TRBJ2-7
TGTGCCAGCAGCTTAGGGGGTTACGAGCAGTACTTC
CASSLGGYEQYF
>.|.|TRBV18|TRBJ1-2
TGTGCCAGCAAACCAATCCGGAGCGGGGGCCTAGGCTACACCTTC
CASKPIRSGGLGYTF
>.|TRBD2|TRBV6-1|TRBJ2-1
TGTGCCAGCAGTGTTTCTAGCGGGAGTTGGTACAATGAGCAGTTCTTC
CASSVSSGSWYNEQFF
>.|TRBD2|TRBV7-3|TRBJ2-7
TGTGCCAGCAGCTCGAGAACCGGGACTAGCGGGAGGGAAAGCTCCTACGAGCAGTACTTC
CASSSRTGTSGRESSYEQYF
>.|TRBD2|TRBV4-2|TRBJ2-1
TGTGCCAGCAGCTACCTGGGGCGGGAGGGCGTCGATGAGCAGTTCTTC
CASSYLGREGVDEQFF
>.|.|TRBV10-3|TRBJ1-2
TGTGCCAGTGGGAGGGGAGAAGATGGCTACACCTTC
CASGRGEDGYTF
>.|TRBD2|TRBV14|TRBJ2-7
TGTGCCAGCAGCCGGGGGAGAGCCCGGGAGGCCTCCTACGAGCAGTACTTC
CASSRGRAREASYEQYF
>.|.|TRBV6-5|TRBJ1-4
TGTGCCAGCAGTCGTTCAAGGGAGGAGTGGAAAAAACTGTTTTTT
CASSRSREEWKKLFF
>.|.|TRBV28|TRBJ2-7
TGTGCCAGCAGTGACGCCCAGGACGGCAACGAGCAGTACTTC
CASSDAQDGNEQYF
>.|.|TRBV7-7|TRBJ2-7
TGTGCCAGCAGCTTAGGCAGGACCTACGAGCAGTACTTC
CASSLGRTYEQYF
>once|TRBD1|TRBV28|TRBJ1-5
TGTGCCAGCAGTCCGGGACAGGGGGCGCAGCCCCAGCATTTT
CASSPGQGAQPQHF
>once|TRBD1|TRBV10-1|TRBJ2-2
TGCGCCAGCAGGGACACCGGGACAGCGAACACCGGGGAGCTGTTTTTT
CASRDTGTANTGELFF
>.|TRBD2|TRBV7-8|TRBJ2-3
TGTGCCAGCAGCTTAGCCGGGACTAGCGGGAGGGTAGGTACGCAGTATTTT
CASSLAGTSGRVGTQYF
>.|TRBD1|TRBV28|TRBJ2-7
TGTGCCAGCAGCCCGGCCTTCCGGGACAGACAGCACTTC
CASSPAFRDRQHF
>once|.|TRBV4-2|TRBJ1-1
TGTGCCAGCAGCCAAGGGAGAGATGTTGAAGCTTTCTTT
CASSQGRDVEAFF
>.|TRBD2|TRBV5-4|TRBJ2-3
TGTGCCAGCAGCTTAGCGACTAGCGGGAGGTCTTCGGCGACAGATACGCAGTATTTT
CASSLATSGRSSATDTQYF
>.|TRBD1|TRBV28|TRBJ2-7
TGTGCCAGCAGTTCAAACCGGGACAGGGCCTCCTACGAGCAGTACTTC
CASSSNRDRASYEQYF
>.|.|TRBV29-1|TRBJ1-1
TGCAGCGTTGTGGGGGGCACTGAAGCTTTCTTT
CSVVGGTEAFF
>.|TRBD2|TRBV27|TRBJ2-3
TGTGCCAGCAGTTGGGGGGGGGAGGGCCTAACAGATACGCAGTATTTT
CASSWGGEGLTDTQYF
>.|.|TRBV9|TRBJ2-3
TGTGCCAGCAGCGTAGAGGCCGATATAGGGGGAAATGGACAATGTCCTCGCACAGATACGCAGTATTTT
CASSVEADIGGNGQCPRTDTQYF
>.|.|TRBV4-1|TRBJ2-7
TGCGCCAGCAGCCAAGATGCGGTAGACAGAATGAACTACGAGCAGTACTTC
CASSQDAVDRMNYEQYF
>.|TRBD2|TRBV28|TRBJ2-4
TGTGCCAGCAGTTTGGGACTAGCGGGAGCCAAAAACATTCAGTACTTC
CASSLGLAGAKNIQYF
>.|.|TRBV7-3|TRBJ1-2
TGTGCCAGCAGCCAGAGGAGGGAAGGGGGCTACACCTTC
CASSQRREGGYTF
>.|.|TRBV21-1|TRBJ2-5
TGTGCCAGCAGCAAAGTAGGACTAGCGGCTTTGAACCAAGAGACCCAGTACTTC
CASSKVGLAALNQETQYF
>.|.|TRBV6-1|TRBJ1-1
TGTGCCAGCAGTGCGGGGGCACCGGTCACTCGGGACACTGAAGCTTTCTTT
CASSAGAPVTRDTEAFF
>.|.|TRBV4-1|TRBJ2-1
TGCGCCAGCAGCCAAGGCGGGACGGATGAGCAGTTCTTC
CASSQGGTDEQFF
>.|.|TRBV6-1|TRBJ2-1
TGTGCCAGCCCCCGGGGTCCCGAGGGCGAGCAGTTCTTC
CASPRGPEGEQFF
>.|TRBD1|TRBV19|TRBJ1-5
TGTGCCAGTAGTCCCCGGGACAGGGTTTATTGTCAGCCCCAGCATTTT
CASSPRDRVYCQPQHF
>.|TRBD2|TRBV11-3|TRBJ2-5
TGTGCCAGCAGCTTAGGGGGGACTAGCACCACCCAGTACTTC
CASSLGGTSTTQYF
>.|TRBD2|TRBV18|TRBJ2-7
TGTGCCAGCTCACCTGGGACTAGCGATCCCTACGAGCAGTACTTC
CASSPGTSDPYEQYF
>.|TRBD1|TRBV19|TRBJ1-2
TGTGCCAGTAGTCCCCCGGGACAGGAGGAGTATGGCTACACCTTC
CASSPPGQEEYGYTF
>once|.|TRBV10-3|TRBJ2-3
TGTGCCATCAGTGACGCTAGCGCCGCCACAGATACGCAGTATTTT
CAISDASAATDTQYF
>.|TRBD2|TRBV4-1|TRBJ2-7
TGCGCCAGCAGCCTGAGGGAGGGTCTAGCGGGACCAAGACGCGATGGAAAGCAGTACTTC
CASSLREGLAGPRRDGKQYF
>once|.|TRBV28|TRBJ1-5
TGTGCCAGCAGTTCCCCCAGGGCGGCCAATCAGCCCCAGCATTTT
CASSSPRAANQPQHF
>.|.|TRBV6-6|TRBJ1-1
TGTGCCAGCAGTTTTCCGGCCCGGGTCGAAGCTTTCTTT
CASSFPARVEAFF